This T cell receptor (beta chain) is drawn from a study of T cells after yellow fever vaccination. The CDR3 length is 17 residues. V lost 5 bases and J 1 base, leaving 20 bases between the germline ends. The V gene's germline CDR1 is MNHEY and CDR2 SVGEGT. By 5'RACE template switching, TCR cDNA was produced, with a universal primer site and UMIs added in the process. TCRdb processed the 5' RACE reads anew with MiXCR; each CDR3 protein has one entry. The data hold roughly 340,000 distinct CDR3 sequences, with approximately 4.2% observed a single time. This clonotype was seen more than once but under ten times.

The source material was PBMCs, sampled 5 days after the yellow fever booster vaccination. The chain employs TRBV6-2 or TRBV6-3 and TRBJ1-1; D is perhaps TRBD1 (5 bases). The TCR originated in a man aged 18 to 30 who received the YFV17D yellow fever vaccine. CDR3 in amino acids: CASSTNPSGRRNTEAFF. DNA for the CDR3: TGTGCCAGCAGTACGAACCCATCGGGACGGAGGAACACTGAAGCTTTCTTT.